Only a few counts were recorded for the clone carrying this TCR beta chain. Antigen unknown. Profiled with immunoSEQ multiplex PCR; TCRdb holds only in-frame clones, not every one. The table shows around 110,000 clones, with 90% occurring only once. V was clipped by 3 bases and J by 5 bases, with 3 bases between them. This CDR3 is 11 amino acids long. Germline V lookup: CDR1 SGHTA, CDR2 FQGNSA. The sample comes from a study of OX40 agonist ivuxolimab in advanced cancers. Study-wide points: It was also the case that some nonresponders had low normalized T-cell clonal expansion.

This TCR came from an adult with an advanced solid tumor such as melanoma, head and neck, liver or kidney cancer. The genes are TRBV7-2 and TRBJ2-3; D remains ambiguous. The material sequenced was CD4+ or CD8+ T cells sorted from blood, taken in a trial of the OX40 agonist ivuxolimab. CDR3 region: CASSFLDTQYF. The CDR3 DNA is TGTGCCAGCAGCTTCTTAGATACGCAGTATTTT.